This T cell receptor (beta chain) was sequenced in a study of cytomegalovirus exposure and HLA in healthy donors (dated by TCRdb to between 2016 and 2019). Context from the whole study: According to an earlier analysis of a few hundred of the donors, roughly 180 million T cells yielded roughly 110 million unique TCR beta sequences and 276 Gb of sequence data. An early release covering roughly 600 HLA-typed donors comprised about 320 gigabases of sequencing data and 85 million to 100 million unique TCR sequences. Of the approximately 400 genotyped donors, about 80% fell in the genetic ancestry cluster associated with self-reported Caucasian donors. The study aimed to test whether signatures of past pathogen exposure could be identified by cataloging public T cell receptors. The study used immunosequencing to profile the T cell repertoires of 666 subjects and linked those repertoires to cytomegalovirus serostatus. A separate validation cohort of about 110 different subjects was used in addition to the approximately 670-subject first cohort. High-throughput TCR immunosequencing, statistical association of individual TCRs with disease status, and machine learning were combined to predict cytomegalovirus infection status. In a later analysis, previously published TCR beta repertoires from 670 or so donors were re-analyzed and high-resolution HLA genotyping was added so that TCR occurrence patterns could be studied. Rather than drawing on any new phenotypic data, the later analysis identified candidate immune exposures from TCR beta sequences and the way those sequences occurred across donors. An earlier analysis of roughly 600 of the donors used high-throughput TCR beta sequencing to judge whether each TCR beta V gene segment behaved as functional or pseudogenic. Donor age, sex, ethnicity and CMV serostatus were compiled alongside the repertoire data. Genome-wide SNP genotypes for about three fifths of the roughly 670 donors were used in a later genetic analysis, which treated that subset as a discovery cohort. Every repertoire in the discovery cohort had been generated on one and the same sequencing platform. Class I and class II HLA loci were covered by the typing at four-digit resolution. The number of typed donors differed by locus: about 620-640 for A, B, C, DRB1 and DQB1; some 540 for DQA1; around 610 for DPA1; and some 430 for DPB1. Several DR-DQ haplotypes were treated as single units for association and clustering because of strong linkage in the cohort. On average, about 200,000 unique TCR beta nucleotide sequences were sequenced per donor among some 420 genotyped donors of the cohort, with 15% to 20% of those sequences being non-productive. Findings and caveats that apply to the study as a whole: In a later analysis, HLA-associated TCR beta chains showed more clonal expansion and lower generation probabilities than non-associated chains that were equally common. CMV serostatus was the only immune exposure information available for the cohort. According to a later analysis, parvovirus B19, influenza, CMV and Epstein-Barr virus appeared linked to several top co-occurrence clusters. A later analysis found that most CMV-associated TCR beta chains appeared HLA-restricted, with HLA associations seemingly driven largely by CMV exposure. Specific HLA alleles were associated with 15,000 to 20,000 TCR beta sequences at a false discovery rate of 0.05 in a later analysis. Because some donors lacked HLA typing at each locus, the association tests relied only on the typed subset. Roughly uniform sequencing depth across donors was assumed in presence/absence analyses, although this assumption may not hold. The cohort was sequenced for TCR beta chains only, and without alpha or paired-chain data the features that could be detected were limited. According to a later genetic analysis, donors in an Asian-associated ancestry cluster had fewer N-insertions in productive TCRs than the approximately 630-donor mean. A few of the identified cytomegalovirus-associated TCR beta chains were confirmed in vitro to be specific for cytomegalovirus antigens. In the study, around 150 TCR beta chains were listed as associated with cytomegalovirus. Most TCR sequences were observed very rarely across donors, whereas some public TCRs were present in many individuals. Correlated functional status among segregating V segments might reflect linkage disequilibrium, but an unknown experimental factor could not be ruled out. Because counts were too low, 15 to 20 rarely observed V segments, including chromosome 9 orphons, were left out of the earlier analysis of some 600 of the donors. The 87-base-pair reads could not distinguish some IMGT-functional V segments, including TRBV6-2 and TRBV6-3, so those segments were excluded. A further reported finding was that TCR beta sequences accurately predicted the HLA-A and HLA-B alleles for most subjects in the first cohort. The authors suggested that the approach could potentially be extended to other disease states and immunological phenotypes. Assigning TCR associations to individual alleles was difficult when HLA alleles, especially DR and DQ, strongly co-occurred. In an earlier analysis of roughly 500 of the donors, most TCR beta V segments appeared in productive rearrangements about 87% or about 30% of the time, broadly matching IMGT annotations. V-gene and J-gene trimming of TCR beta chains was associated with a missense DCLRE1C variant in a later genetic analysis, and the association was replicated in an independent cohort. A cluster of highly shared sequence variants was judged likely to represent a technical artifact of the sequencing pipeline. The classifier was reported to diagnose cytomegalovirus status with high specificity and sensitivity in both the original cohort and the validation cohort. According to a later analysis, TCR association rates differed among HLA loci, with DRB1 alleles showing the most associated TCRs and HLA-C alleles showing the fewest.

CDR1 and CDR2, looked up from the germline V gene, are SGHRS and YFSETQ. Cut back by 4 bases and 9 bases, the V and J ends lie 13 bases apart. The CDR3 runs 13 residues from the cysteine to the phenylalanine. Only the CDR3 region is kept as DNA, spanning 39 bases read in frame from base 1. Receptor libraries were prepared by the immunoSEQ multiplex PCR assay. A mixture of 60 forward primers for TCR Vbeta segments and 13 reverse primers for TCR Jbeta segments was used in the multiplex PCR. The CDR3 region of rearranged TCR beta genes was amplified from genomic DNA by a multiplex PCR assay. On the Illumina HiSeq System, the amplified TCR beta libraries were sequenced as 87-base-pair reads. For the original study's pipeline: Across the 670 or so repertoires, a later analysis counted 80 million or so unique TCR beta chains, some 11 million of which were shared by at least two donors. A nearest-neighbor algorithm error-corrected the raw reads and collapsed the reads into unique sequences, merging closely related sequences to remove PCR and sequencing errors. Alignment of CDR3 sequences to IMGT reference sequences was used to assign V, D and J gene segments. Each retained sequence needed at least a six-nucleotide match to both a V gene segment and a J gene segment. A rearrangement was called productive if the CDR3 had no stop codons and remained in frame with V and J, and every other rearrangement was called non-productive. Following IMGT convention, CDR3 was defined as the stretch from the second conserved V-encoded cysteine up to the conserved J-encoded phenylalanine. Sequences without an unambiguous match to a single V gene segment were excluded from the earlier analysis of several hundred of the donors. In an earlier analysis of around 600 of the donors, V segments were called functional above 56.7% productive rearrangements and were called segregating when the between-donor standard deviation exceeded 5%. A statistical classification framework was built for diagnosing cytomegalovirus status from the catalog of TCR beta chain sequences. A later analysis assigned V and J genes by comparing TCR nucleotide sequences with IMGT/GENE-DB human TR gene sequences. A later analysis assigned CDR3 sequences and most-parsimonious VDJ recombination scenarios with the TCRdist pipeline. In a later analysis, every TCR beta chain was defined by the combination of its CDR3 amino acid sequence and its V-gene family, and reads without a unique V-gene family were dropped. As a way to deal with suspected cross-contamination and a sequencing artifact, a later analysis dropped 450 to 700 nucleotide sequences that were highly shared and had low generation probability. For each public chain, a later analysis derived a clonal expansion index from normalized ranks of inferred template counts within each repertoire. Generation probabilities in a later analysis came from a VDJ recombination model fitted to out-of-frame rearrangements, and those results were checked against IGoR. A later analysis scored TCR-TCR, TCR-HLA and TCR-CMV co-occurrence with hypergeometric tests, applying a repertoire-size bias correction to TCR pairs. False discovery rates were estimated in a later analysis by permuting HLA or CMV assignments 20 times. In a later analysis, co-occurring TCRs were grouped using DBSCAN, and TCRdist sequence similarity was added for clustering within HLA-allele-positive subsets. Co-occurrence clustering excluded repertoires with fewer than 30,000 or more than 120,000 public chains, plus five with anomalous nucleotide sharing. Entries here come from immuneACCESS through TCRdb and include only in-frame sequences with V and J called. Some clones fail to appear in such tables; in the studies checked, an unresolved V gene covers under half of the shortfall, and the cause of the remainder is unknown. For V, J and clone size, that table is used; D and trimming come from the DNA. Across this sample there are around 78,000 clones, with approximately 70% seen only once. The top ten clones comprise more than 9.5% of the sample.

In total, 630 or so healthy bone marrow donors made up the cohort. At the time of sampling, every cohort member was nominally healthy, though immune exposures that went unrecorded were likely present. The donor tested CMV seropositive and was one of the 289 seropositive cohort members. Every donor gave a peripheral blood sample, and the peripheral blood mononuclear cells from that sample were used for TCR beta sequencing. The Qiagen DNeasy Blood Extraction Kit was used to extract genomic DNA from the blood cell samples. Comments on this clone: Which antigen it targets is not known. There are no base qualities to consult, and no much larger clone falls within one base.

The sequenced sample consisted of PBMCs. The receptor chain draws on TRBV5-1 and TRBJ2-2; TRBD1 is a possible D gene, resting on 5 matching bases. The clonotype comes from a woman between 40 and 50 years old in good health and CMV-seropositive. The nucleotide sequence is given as TGCGCCAGCAGCGATGGGGCGGCCCGGGAGCTGTTTTTT. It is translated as CASSDGAARELFF.